This T cell receptor beta chain originates from a study of OX40 agonist ivuxolimab in advanced cancers. Study information: Partial responses were achieved by three patients, of whom one had hepatocellular carcinoma and two had cutaneous melanoma.

Germline CDR1 reads MNHEY; CDR2 reads SVGAGI. The V end lost 2 bases, the J end lost 4 bases, and 8 bases lay between the germline ends. The CDR3 runs 13 residues. TCRdb keeps only in-frame clones here, not all; method: immunoSEQ multiplex PCR. The sample carries 65,000 to 100,000 clones, 70% to 85% recorded once. This receptor was obtained from an adult with an advanced solid tumor such as melanoma, head and neck, liver or kidney cancer. Sample: CD4+ or CD8+ T cells sorted from blood, taken in a trial of the OX40 agonist ivuxolimab. The chain combines TRBV6-5 with TRBJ1-2, with D possibly TRBD1 on 5 matching bases. The CDR3 DNA sequence: TGTGCCAGCAGTTACGGGGGGGGCTATGGCTACACCTTC. The encoded protein is CASSYGGGYGYTF.